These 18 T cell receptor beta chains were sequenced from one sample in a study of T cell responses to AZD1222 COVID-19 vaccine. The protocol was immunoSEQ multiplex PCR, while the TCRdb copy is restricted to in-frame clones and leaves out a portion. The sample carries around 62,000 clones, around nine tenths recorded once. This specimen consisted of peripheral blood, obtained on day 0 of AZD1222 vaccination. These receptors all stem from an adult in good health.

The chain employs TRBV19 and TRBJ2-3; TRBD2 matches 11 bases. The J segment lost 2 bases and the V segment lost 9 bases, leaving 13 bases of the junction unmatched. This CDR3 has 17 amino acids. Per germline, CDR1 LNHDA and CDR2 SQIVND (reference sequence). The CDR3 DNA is TGTGCCAGCCAGCCGGGTCGACTAGCGGGGACCACAGATACGCAGTATTTT. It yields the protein CASQPGRLAGTTDTQYF.

The DNA of the CDR3 is TGCGCCAGCACGAGCAGGGGTAGTGGCTACACCTTC. Encoded protein: CASTSRGSGYTF. The V call is TRBV10-2, the J call TRBJ1-2, with D perhaps TRBD1 (6 bases). Germline V lookup: CDR1 WSHSY, CDR2 SAAADI. Trimming removed 7 bases from V and 7 bases from J, with 13 bases in between. The CDR3 contains 12 residues.

CDR3 loop: CASIAGGGDTQYF. The CDR3 coding sequence is TGTGCCAGCATAGCGGGGGGGGGAGATACGCAGTATTTT. The chain combines TRBV6-5 with TRBJ2-3, with 11 bases identical to TRBD2. Trimming cost V 7 bases and J 5 bases; bases outside gene matches: 2. The germline V gene has CDR1 MNHEY and CDR2 SVGAGI. The CDR3 contains 13 residues.

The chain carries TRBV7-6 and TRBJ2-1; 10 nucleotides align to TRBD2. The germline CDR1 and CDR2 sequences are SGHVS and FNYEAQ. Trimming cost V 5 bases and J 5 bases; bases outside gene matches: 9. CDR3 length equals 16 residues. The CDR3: CASSLYSGGLHNEQFF. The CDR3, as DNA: TGTGCCAGCAGCCTCTATAGCGGGGGGCTCCACAATGAGCAGTTCTTC.

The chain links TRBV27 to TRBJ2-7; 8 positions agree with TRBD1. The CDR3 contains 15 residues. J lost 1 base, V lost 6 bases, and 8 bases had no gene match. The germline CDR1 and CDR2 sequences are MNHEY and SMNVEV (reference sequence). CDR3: CASSPRQGTSYEQYF. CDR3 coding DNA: TGTGCCAGCAGCCCCAGACAGGGGACTTCCTACGAGCAGTACTTC.

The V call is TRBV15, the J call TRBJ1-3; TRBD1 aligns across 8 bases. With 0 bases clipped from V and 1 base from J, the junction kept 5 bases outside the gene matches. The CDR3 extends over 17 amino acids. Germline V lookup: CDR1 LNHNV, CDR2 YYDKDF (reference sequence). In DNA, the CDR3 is TGTGCCACCAGCAGAGATTCAGGGGGCAGGTCTGGAAACACCATATATTTT. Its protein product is CATSRDSGGRSGNTIYF. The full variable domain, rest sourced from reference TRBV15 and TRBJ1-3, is DAMVIQNPRYQVTQFGKPVTLSCSQTLNHNVMYWYQQKSSQAPKLLFHYYDKDFNNEADTPDNFQSRRPNTSFCFLDIRSPGLGDTAMYLCATSRDSGGRSGNTIYFGEGSWLTVV.

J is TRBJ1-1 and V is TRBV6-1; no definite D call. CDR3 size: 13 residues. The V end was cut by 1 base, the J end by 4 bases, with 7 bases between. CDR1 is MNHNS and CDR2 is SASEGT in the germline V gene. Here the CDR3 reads CASSEGPVTEAFF. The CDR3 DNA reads TGTGCCAGCAGTGAAGGTCCCGTCACTGAAGCTTTCTTT.

The CDR3 sequence is CASSRTSNEQFF. CDR3 in DNA: TGTGCCAGCAGCCGAACTAGCAATGAGCAGTTCTTC. The chain uses TRBV3-1 (or the pseudogene TRBV3-2) and TRBJ2-1; a possible D gene is TRBD2 (5 bases). V was shortened by 4 bases and J by 6 bases, with 7 bases between the two germline ends. Germline CDR1 and CDR2: LGHDT and YNNKEL (reference sequence). The CDR3 has 12 amino acids.

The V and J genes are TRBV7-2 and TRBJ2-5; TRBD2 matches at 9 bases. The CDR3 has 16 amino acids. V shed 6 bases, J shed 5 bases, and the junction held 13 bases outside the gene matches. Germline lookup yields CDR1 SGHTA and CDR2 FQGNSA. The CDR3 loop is CASSIIAGAWGETQYF. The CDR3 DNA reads TGTGCCAGCAGTATTATAGCGGGAGCCTGGGGGGAGACCCAGTACTTC.

Here the CDR3 DNA reads TGCGCCAGCAGCTTGTCAGGGGGTGACTATGGCTACACCTTC. Translated: CASSLSGGDYGYTF. The rearrangement links TRBV5-1 to TRBJ1-2; 7 bases fit TRBD1. The CDR3 runs to 14 residues. Unmatched junction bases numbered 3, after V lost 1 base and J lost 3 bases. Looked up from germline, CDR1 is SGHRS and CDR2 is YFSETQ.

The CDR3 spells CASSELAGNTGELFF. The DNA for the CDR3 is TGTGCCAGCAGTGAACTAGCGGGGAACACCGGGGAGCTGTTTTTT. The rearrangement joins TRBV6-1 to TRBJ2-2; 8 bases line up with TRBD2. The V and J ends lost 2 bases and 1 base, in that order; junction bases with no gene match: 0. CDR1 MNHNS and CDR2 SASEGT come from the germline V gene. This CDR3 contains 15 residues.

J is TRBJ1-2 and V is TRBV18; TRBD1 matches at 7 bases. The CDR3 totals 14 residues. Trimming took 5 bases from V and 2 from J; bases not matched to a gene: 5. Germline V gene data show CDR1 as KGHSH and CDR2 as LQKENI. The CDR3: CASSKGAENYGYTF. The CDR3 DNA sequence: TGTGCCAGCTCAAAGGGGGCGGAGAACTATGGCTACACCTTC.

The CDR3 DNA reads TGTGCCAGTAGACAGGCCGCGGGGGTACACTCTGGAAACACCATATATTTT. Its protein is CASRQAAGVHSGNTIYF. The chain employs TRBV19 and TRBJ1-3; D possibly corresponds to TRBD1 (5 bases). Trimming left V 6 bases short and J 0 bases short, with 18 bases between. From germline, CDR1 is LNHDA and CDR2 SQIVND (reference sequence). This CDR3 has 17 amino acids.

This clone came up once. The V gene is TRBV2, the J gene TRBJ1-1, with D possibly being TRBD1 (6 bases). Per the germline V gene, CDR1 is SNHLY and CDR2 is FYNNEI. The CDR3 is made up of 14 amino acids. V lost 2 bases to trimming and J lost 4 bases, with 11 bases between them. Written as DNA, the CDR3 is TGTGCCAGCAGTGAATCACAGGGACGCACTGAAGCTTTCTTT. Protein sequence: CASSESQGRTEAFF.

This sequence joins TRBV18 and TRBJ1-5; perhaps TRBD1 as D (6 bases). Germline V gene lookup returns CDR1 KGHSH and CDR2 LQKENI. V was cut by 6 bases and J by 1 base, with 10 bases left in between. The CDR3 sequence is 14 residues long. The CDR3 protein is CASSGGQSNQPQHF. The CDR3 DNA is TGTGCCAGCTCCGGGGGGCAGAGCAATCAGCCCCAGCATTTT.

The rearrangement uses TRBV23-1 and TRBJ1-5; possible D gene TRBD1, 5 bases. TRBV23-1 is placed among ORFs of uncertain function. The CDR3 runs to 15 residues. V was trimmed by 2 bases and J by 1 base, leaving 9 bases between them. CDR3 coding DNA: TGCGCCAGCAGTCAAAGGGGCAGGAGCAATCAGCCCCAGCATTTT. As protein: CASSQRGRSNQPQHF.

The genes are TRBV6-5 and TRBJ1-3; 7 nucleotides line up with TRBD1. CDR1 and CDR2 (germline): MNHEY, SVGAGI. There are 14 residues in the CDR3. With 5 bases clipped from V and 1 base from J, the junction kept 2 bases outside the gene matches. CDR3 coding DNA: TGTGCCAGCAGTCAGGGGGGTTCTGGAAACACCATATATTTT. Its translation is CASSQGGSGNTIYF.

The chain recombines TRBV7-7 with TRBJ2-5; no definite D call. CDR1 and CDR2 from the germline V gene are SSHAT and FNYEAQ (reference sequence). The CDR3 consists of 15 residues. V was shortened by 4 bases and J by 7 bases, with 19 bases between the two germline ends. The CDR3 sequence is CASSSNPGPRGTQYF. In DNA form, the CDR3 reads TGTGCCAGCAGCTCGAACCCCGGCCCCCGAGGGACCCAGTACTTC.